What follows are 15 T cell receptor beta chains derived from one specimen sequenced in a study of blood T cell repertoires in COVID-19. Some clones are missing from TCRdb's copy, which holds only in-frame ones; the method was immunoSEQ multiplex PCR. Of about 64,000 clones in the sample, around nine tenths were seen once. The source material was peripheral blood. The receptor source for this set is a man aged 65 to 79 with acute or convalescent COVID-19.

The chain recombines TRBV11-3 with TRBJ2-1, with 7 bases fitting TRBD1. The germline V gene encodes CDR1 SGHNT and CDR2 YENEEA. The CDR3 covers 14 residues. With 5 bases clipped from V and 7 bases from J, the junction kept 8 bases outside the gene matches. The CDR3 coding sequence is TGTGCCAGCAGCAGCCCGGGACAGCCAAATGAGCAGTTCTTC. It encodes CASSSPGQPNEQFF.

V and J are TRBV7-9 and TRBJ1-2, with 7 positions matching TRBD1. The CDR3 consists of 14 residues. Per the germline V gene, CDR1 is SEHNR and CDR2 is FQNEAQ (reference sequence). J was trimmed by 4 bases and V by 5 bases; bases with no gene match: 7. CDR3 residues: CASSPTGQPYGYTF. DNA for the CDR3: TGTGCCAGCAGCCCGACAGGGCAACCCTATGGCTACACCTTC. The full variable domain, completed using reference TRBV7-9 and TRBJ1-2, is DTGVSQNPRHKITKRGQNVTFRCDPISEHNRLYWYRQTLGQGPEFLTYFQNEAQLEKSRLLSDRFSAERPKGSFSTLEIQRTEQGDSAMYLCASSPTGQPYGYTFGSGTRLTVV.

The chain has TRBV21-1 and TRBJ1-2; the D call in the table, TRBD1, was not verified against the DNA. TRBV21-1 represents a pseudogene. This CDR3 spans 15 amino acids. CDR3 bases: TGTGCCAGCAGCATACACCGGGACAGGGACTATGGCTACACCTTC. It yields the protein CASSIHRDRDYGYTF.

This chain joins TRBV19 and TRBJ2-5, with TRBD1 matching 8 bases. The CDR3 covers 14 residues. Germline CDR1 LNHDA, CDR2 SQIVND (reference sequence). V was pared by 5 bases and J by 4 bases, with 6 bases of the junction left unmatched. Here the CDR3 reads CASSPRTGRETQYF. CDR3 in DNA: TGTGCCAGTAGTCCCCGGACAGGGAGAGAGACCCAGTACTTC. Based on the CDR3 plus reference TRBV19 and TRBJ2-5, the full variable domain is DGGITQSPKYLFRKEGQNVTLSCEQNLNHDAMYWYRQDPGQGLRLIYYSQIVNDFQKGDIAEGYSVSREKKESFPLTVTSAQKNPTAFYLCASSPRTGRETQYFGPGTRLLVL.

This clone appeared a single time. The gene calls are TRBV5-4 and TRBJ2-6; tentatively, D is TRBD2 (6 bases). Germline lookup yields CDR1 SGHNT and CDR2 YYREEE (reference sequence). Trimming cost V 3 bases and J 1 base, with 14 bases left between them. The CDR3 is 17 amino acids. As DNA, the CDR3 is TGTGCCAGCAGCTCCGGGACTCGGAATTCTGGGGCCAACGTCCTGACTTTC. Its translation: CASSSGTRNSGANVLTF.

The chain is built from TRBV7-2 and TRBJ1-3, with TRBD1 identical over 7 bases. Germline CDR1 and CDR2: SGHTA and FQGNSA. The J segment lost 1 base and the V segment lost 1 base, leaving 13 bases of the junction unmatched. This CDR3 region has 19 residues. The CDR3 nucleotides read TGTGCCAGCAGCTTAGTTGGACAGGTACGACGGATTTCTGGAAACACCATATATTTT. As protein: CASSLVGQVRRISGNTIYF.

The chain recombines TRBV9 with TRBJ2-7; 8 nucleotides line up with TRBD1. V was clipped by 0 bases and J by 3 bases; unmatched bases: 11. Germline V gene data show CDR1 as SGDLS and CDR2 as YYNGEE. The length of the CDR3 is 17 residues. CDR3 sequence reads: CASSVDSRTGPYYEQYF. The CDR3 nucleotides are TGTGCCAGCAGCGTAGACTCCCGGACAGGGCCATACTACGAGCAGTACTTC.

The genes are TRBV5-1 and TRBJ2-5; D is perhaps TRBD2 (6 bases). The CDR3 runs to 14 residues. Looked up from germline, CDR1 is SGHRS and CDR2 is YFSETQ. V lost 0 bases and J lost 5, with 11 bases in between. For the CDR3, the DNA is TGCGCCAGCAGCTTGGTTTCGGGGGTGGAGACCCAGTACTTC. Residues: CASSLVSGVETQYF. Supplemented by reference TRBV5-1 and TRBJ2-5, the full variable domain reads KAGVTQTPRYLIKTRGQQVTLSCSPISGHRSVSWYQQTPGQGLQFLFEYFSETQRNKGNFPGRFSGRQFSNSRSEMNVSTLELGDSALYLCASSLVSGVETQYFGPGTRLLVL.

About this clone itself: At one of its ends the junction is not consistent with the germline gene, which may arise from a read error. V and J are TRBV10-3 and TRBJ1-2; D may be TRBD1 (5 bases). This CDR3 spans 15 amino acids. CDR1 is ENHRY, CDR2 SYGVKD, per germline. The CDR3 DNA follows: TGTGCCATCGGTGATCCCGGACATTTTAACTATGGCTACACCTTC. Its translation is CAIGDPGHFNYGYTF.

This sequence joins TRBV25-1 and TRBJ1-2; possible D gene TRBD1, 6 bases. This CDR3 spans 16 amino acids. Germline values: CDR1 MGHDK, CDR2 SYGVNS. Trimming cost V 6 bases and J 0 bases, with 17 bases left between them. The CDR3: CASRGQGIITNYGYTF. CDR3 bases: TGTGCCAGCAGGGGCCAGGGGATAATAACTAACTATGGCTACACCTTC.

The chain has TRBV30 and TRBJ1-2; 9 nucleotides match TRBD1. Germline CDR1 is GTSNPN and CDR2 is SVGIG (reference sequence). Trimming at V came to 0 bases and at J to 7 bases, leaving 0 bases not matched to a gene. This CDR3 spans 12 amino acids. CDR3: CAWSVGQGGYTF. The CDR3 region has the DNA TGTGCCTGGAGTGTGGGACAGGGTGGCTACACCTTC.

With regard to this clone: Other DNA variants within this sample encode the same CDR3. The chain has TRBV11-2 and TRBJ1-5; tentative D call: TRBD1 (5 bases). V was trimmed by 1 base and J by 4 bases, leaving 8 bases between them. The germline V gene encodes CDR1 SGHAT and CDR2 FQNNGV. The CDR3 totals 14 residues. The CDR3 spells CASSLGQGNQPQHF. CDR3 DNA: TGTGCCAGCAGCTTAGGGCAGGGAAATCAGCCCCAGCATTTT. Full variable domain (rest looked up from reference TRBV11-2 and TRBJ1-5): EAGVAQSPRYKIIEKRQSVAFWCNPISGHATLYWYQQILGQGPKLLIQFQNNGVVDDSQLPKDRFSAERLKGVDSTLKIQPAKLEDSAVYLCASSLGQGNQPQHFGDGTRLSIL.

This chain links TRBV3-1 (or the pseudogene TRBV3-2) with TRBJ1-3; 8 bases are shared with TRBD1. This CDR3 comprises 17 residues. Trimming cost V 3 bases and J 5 bases; bases outside gene matches: 12. Germline V gives CDR1 LGHDT, CDR2 YNNKEL (reference sequence). The CDR3 region is CASSQQSRGRFRNTIYF. For the CDR3, the DNA is TGTGCCAGCAGCCAGCAGAGCAGGGGGCGGTTTAGAAACACCATATATTTT.

This sequence joins TRBV5-5 and TRBJ1-6; possible D gene TRBD1, 5 bases. Trimming pared 0 bases from V and 7 bases from J, leaving 11 bases between. Germline assignment: CDR1 SGHKS and CDR2 YYEKEE (reference sequence). This CDR3 comprises 15 residues. This chain's CDR3 is CASSLVTGPNSPLHF. CDR3 nucleotides: TGTGCCAGCAGCTTGGTAACAGGTCCAAATTCACCCCTCCACTTT.

V and J are TRBV5-8 and TRBJ2-2; maybe TRBD2 (6 bases). The CDR3 is made up of 16 amino acids. Germline CDR1 reads SGHTS; CDR2 reads YDEGEE. V dropped 2 bases and J dropped 4 bases, with 15 bases sitting between them. For the CDR3, the DNA is TGTGCCAGCAGCTTAGAGGGAGTCGGGAGCACCGGGGAGCTGTTTTTT. Translating it yields CASSLEGVGSTGELFF.